Below are 25 T cell receptor beta chains sequenced from a single sample in a study of T cells in Graves' hyperthyroidism and ophthalmopathy. TCR beta CDR3 regions were amplified from RNA transcripts. Initially, a first-round RT-PCR of the TCR CDR3 employed the HTBI primer set. From the multiplex PCR reads, TCRdb called clonotypes with MiXCR, one entry per CDR3 protein. The sample has 50,000 to 60,000 distinct CDR3 sequences, around 48% seen once; the top ten hold just over 9%. The sample consisted of blood. The origin of the receptors is a woman aged 45-59 years with Graves' ophthalmopathy.

The chain is built from TRBV12-3 or TRBV12-4 and TRBJ1-2; no clear D gene. CDR3 length: 10 amino acids. V lost 10 bases to trimming and J lost 12 bases, with 15 bases between them. Written as DNA, the CDR3 is TGTGCCATCCGGGCTTATAGCCACACCTTC. Protein sequence: CAIRAYSHTF.

This clonotype was seen a single time. J is TRBJ2-5 and V is TRBV5-5, with 7 nucleotides matching TRBD1. Germline lookup yields CDR1 SGHKS and CDR2 YYEKEE (reference sequence). The CDR3 sequence is 11 residues long. Trimming took 6 bases from V and 7 from J; bases not matched to a gene: 3. This CDR3 reads CASNGQATQYF. DNA of the CDR3: TGTGCCAGCAACGGACAGGCGACCCAGTACTTC.

With respect to this clonotype: One end of the junction is discordant with germline, which a read error may explain. This chain uses TRBV2 with TRBJ1-5; D perhaps matches TRBD1 (5 bases). The CDR3 runs 15 residues. Germline V gene lookup returns CDR1 SNHLY and CDR2 FYNNEI. As DNA, the CDR3 is TGTGCCACCAGTGATTTGGGGCCGGTCGATCAGCCCCAGCATTTT. Encoded protein: CATSDLGPVDQPQHF.

Many counts were recorded for this clonotype. V gene TRBV29-1 combines with J gene TRBJ2-7; TRBD1 agrees at 8 bases. The germline V gene encodes CDR1 SQVTM and CDR2 ANQGSEA. The CDR3 contains 14 residues. Trimming took 4 bases from V and 2 from J; bases not matched to a gene: 7. The CDR3 DNA reads as TGCAGCGTTGTCATGGACAGGGAAGCCTACGAGCAGTACTTC. Residues: CSVVMDREAYEQYF.

This clonotype is categorized as medium-sized. The gene calls are TRBV2 and TRBJ2-5; tentative D call: TRBD1 (6 bases). This CDR3 is built from 13 residues. Germline V gene lookup returns CDR1 SNHLY and CDR2 FYNNEI. V was clipped by 6 bases and J by 3 bases, with 11 bases between them. The CDR3 here is CASRDSGEETQYF. CDR3 coding DNA: TGTGCCAGCAGGGACAGTGGTGAAGAGACCCAGTACTTC.

The chain carries TRBV6-2 or TRBV6-3 and TRBJ2-7; D is possibly TRBD1 or TRBD2 (5 bases each). Trimming pared 8 bases from V and 2 bases from J, leaving 13 bases between. The CDR3 runs 13 residues. Germline CDR1 reads MNHEY; CDR2 reads SVGEGT. The CDR3 sequence is CASGGANAYEQYF. CDR3 coding DNA: TGTGCCAGCGGGGGTGCCAATGCCTACGAGCAGTACTTC.

This clonotype was detected many times. The CDR3 here is CASSYSIDSTREQYF. The CDR3 DNA reads as TGTGCCAGCAGTTACTCGATAGACAGCACCCGGGAGCAGTACTTC. V is TRBV6-5 and J is TRBJ2-7, with D perhaps matching TRBD1 (5 bases). Germline V gives CDR1 MNHEY, CDR2 SVGAGI. The CDR3 extends over 15 amino acids. V was shortened by 0 bases and J by 7 bases, with 16 bases between the two germline ends.

To note about this clonotype: A read error may produce the germline difference seen at one junction end. The genes are TRBV6-1 and TRBJ2-7; the D is unclear. Germline V CDR1 and CDR2: MNHNS, SASEGT. This CDR3 contains 15 residues. The DNA for the CDR3 is TGTGCCACCAGTGATCCCGCAGGACGGATGTTCGGGCAGTACTTC. It is translated as CATSDPAGRMFGQYF.

This clonotype was observed many times. The chain couples TRBV7-2 to TRBJ2-4; the D call may be TRBD1 or TRBD2 (6 bases each). Germline CDR1 and CDR2: SGHTA and FQGNSA. This CDR3 contains 17 residues. With 2 bases removed from V and 0 bases from J, the gap between germline ends came to 14 bases. The DNA for the CDR3 is TGTGCCAGCAGCTTATCGGGGGCCCGCTTAGCCAAAAACATTCAGTACTTC. Its translation is CASSLSGARLAKNIQYF.

This clonotype has a count of ten or more. The chain has TRBV2 and TRBJ1-5; D may be TRBD1 (6 bases). Germline assignment: CDR1 SNHLY and CDR2 FYNNEI. V lost 0 bases and J 5 bases, leaving 8 bases between the germline ends. This CDR3 has 14 amino acids. The CDR3 loop reads CASSEAYRDQPQHF. The CDR3 DNA reads as TGTGCCAGCAGTGAAGCTTACAGGGATCAGCCCCAGCATTTT. The variable domain in full, with the rest retrieved from reference TRBV2 and TRBJ1-5, is EPEVTQTPSHQVTQMGQEVILRCVPISNHLYFYWYRQILGQKVEFLVSFYNNEISEKSEIFDDQFSVERPDGSNFTLKIRSTKLEDSAMYFCASSEAYRDQPQHFGDGTRLSIL.

Judged by abundance, this clonotype is medium-sized. The chain combines TRBV7-2 with TRBJ1-2; D is possibly TRBD1 (5 bases). Germline CDR1 reads SGHTA; CDR2 reads FQGNSA. This CDR3 contains 13 residues. V dropped 5 bases and J dropped 2 bases, with 9 bases sitting between them. DNA for the CDR3: TGTGCCAGCAGCCTGGGGGGGAACTATGGCTACACCTTC. This encodes CASSLGGNYGYTF. Full variable domain (outside the CDR3, taken from reference TRBV7-2 and TRBJ1-2): GAGVSQSPSNKVTEKGKDVELRCDPISGHTALYWYRQSLGQGLEFLIYFQGNSAPDKSGLPSDRFSAERTGGSVSTLTIQRTQQEDSAVYLCASSLGGNYGYTFGSGTRLTVV.

This clonotype was seen ten or more times. The chain links TRBV19 to TRBJ2-7; D gene uncertain. This CDR3 contains 10 residues. V was trimmed by 7 bases and J by 5 bases, leaving 6 bases between them. Germline assignment: CDR1 LNHDA and CDR2 SQIVND (reference sequence). CDR3 coding DNA: TGTGCCAGTATCAAAGACGAGCAGTACTTC. Translation: CASIKDEQYF.

CDR3 residues: CASSIAGLREQYF. In DNA form, the CDR3 reads TGCGCCAGCAGCATAGCGGGGCTACGCGAGCAGTACTTC. This chain connects TRBV4-1 to TRBJ2-7, with 8 positions matching TRBD2. CDR3 length: 13 residues. CDR1 is MGHRA and CDR2 is YSYEKL in the germline V gene. V was pared by 5 bases and J by 6 bases, with 6 bases of the junction left unmatched.

The chain recombines TRBV5-1 with TRBJ2-1; TRBD1 or TRBD2 may be the D gene (6 bases each). The CDR3 spans 15 residues. Germline lookup yields CDR1 SGHRS and CDR2 YFSETQ. V gave up 4 bases and J gave up 10 bases, with 21 bases separating them. The CDR3 region is CASSPGGANTGEQFF. The CDR3, as DNA: TGCGCCAGCAGCCCCGGGGGCGCGAACACCGGGGAGCAGTTCTTC.

At least ten counts were recorded for this clonotype. The CDR3 DNA reads as TGTGCCAGCAGCCTGACAGGGAACTATGGCTACACCTTC. Its protein is CASSLTGNYGYTF. V gene TRBV28 combines with J gene TRBJ1-2; 7 bases are shared with TRBD1. The germline V gene encodes CDR1 MDHEN and CDR2 SYDVKM. The CDR3 spans 13 residues. The V segment lost 6 bases and the J segment 2 bases; nucleotides outside the gene matches: 3.

This clonotype was observed many times. The chain joins TRBV20-1 to TRBJ1-1; D is undetermined. The CDR3 is made up of 11 amino acids. Germline CDR1 DFQATT, CDR2 SNEGSKA (reference sequence). The ends were cut back, 2 bases at V and 8 bases at J, with 9 bases in the middle. CDR3 nucleotides: TGCAGTGCTAGACCGACGGGAGAAGCTTTCTTT. It yields the protein CSARPTGEAFF.

This clonotype was seen once. The chain is built from TRBV2 and TRBJ1-5, with TRBD1 matching over 7 bases. The CDR3 covers 13 residues. V was pared by 3 bases and J by 11 bases, with 7 bases of the junction left unmatched. Germline V gives CDR1 SNHLY, CDR2 FYNNEI. The CDR3 DNA reads as TGTGCCAGCAGTGATAACCAACAGGGGACCCAGCATTTT. It codes for CASSDNQQGTQHF.

This clonotype was counted ten times or more. This sequence joins TRBV6-5 and TRBJ2-7; the D gene is possibly TRBD1 (6 bases). This CDR3 has 13 residues. Germline V gene data show CDR1 as MNHEY and CDR2 as SVGAGI. V dropped 10 bases and J dropped 6 bases, with 19 bases sitting between them. The CDR3 loop reads CATSGTRALEQYF. For the CDR3, the DNA is TGTGCCACCTCCGGGACACGGGCCCTCGAGCAGTACTTC.

The chain recombines TRBV9 with TRBJ2-7, with 7 bases aligning to TRBD1. V dropped 0 bases and J dropped 2; count of bases not matched to a gene: 5. This CDR3 contains 15 residues. Germline V lookup: CDR1 SGDLS, CDR2 YYNGEE. The CDR3 loop reads CASSVGPDRPYEQYF. The CDR3 DNA sequence: TGTGCCAGCAGCGTAGGCCCGGACAGGCCCTACGAGCAGTACTTC.

This clonotype was recorded at least ten times. This rearrangement joins TRBV25-1 to TRBJ2-2; 9 bases are shared with TRBD1. The germline V gene has CDR1 MGHDK and CDR2 SYGVNS. CDR3 length equals 16 residues. Trimming at V came to 6 bases and at J to 3 bases, leaving 8 bases not matched to a gene. CDR3 amino acids: CASRHPGQGDTGELFF. DNA for the CDR3: TGTGCCAGCAGACACCCGGGACAGGGCGACACCGGGGAGCTGTTTTTT.

Note on this clonotype: It is likely a read error, because the conserved phenylalanine at the end of the CDR3 is missing. This chain joins TRBV7-3 and TRBJ2-3; D may be TRBD2 (6 bases). V lost 5 bases and J lost 0, with 21 bases in between. The V gene's germline CDR1 is SGHTA and CDR2 FQGTGA. CDR3 length equals 18 residues. CDR3 amino acids: CASSPRRNWRGSTDTQYS. CDR3 DNA: TGTGCCAGCAGCCCCCGACGCAACTGGAGGGGCAGCACAGATACGCAGTATTCG.

V gene TRBV24-1 combines with J gene TRBJ2-2, with 12 bases lining up with TRBD2. Germline V gives CDR1 KGHDR, CDR2 SFDVKD. The CDR3 is 17 amino acids. Germline trimming cut 1 base from V and 6 bases from J; bases unmatched to any gene: 5. The DNA for the CDR3 is TGTGCCACCAGTGATTTAACCGGGACTAGCGGGCCCGGGGAGCTGTTTTTT. Translated, it gives CATSDLTGTSGPGELFF.

This clonotype was counted many times. The J gene is TRBJ2-2, the V gene TRBV11-2, with D tentatively TRBD2 (6 bases). The CDR3 loop spans 13 amino acids. Germline V gene lookup returns CDR1 SGHAT and CDR2 FQNNGV. With 3 bases removed from V and 4 bases from J, the gap between germline ends came to 6 bases. Here the CDR3 reads CASSFSGTGELFF. CDR3 nucleotide sequence: TGTGCCAGCAGCTTTAGCGGCACCGGGGAGCTGTTTTTT.

The chain employs TRBV7-2 and TRBJ2-1, with D possibly matching TRBD2 (6 bases). This CDR3 comprises 15 residues. The germline V and J ends were trimmed by 6 bases and 2 bases, with 14 bases remaining between them. Germline loops: CDR1 SGHTA, CDR2 FQGNSA. CDR3: CASRRTGGTYNEQFF. The DNA of the CDR3 is TGTGCCAGCAGACGGACCGGGGGAACCTACAATGAGCAGTTCTTC.

The CDR3 bases are TGTGCCAGTAGTGGGACCGGGGAAGACTACGAGCAGTACTTC. Protein sequence: CASSGTGEDYEQYF. The V and J genes are TRBV19 and TRBJ2-7; possibly TRBD1 or TRBD2 for D (5 bases each). Germline CDR1 and CDR2: LNHDA and SQIVND (reference sequence). The CDR3 totals 14 residues. The V gene lost 5 bases and the J gene lost 3 bases, with 14 bases spanning the gap. The whole variable domain, filled in from reference TRBV19 and TRBJ2-7, reads DGGITQSPKYLFRKEGQNVTLSCEQNLNHDAMYWYRQDPGQGLRLIYYSQIVNDFQKGDIAEGYSVSREKKESFPLTVTSAQKNPTAFYLCASSGTGEDYEQYFGPGTRLTVT.